This T cell receptor beta chain appears in the sequencing data of a study of T-cell memory formation after mild COVID-19. Broader study findings: There were some responding clones in pre-infection memory, which suggested that cross-reactive memory had joined.

Points on this clonotype: The antigen remains unidentified.

The CDR3 is 14 amino acids. The V end was cut by 2 bases, the J end by 7 bases, with 13 bases between. In germline, CDR1 is SGDLS, CDR2 YYNGEE. TCRdb processed the 5' RACE reads anew with MiXCR; each CDR3 protein has one entry. The top ten hold about 22% of the sample, which has 350,000 to 550,000 distinct CDR3 sequences, 15% to 20% seen once. The chain is built from TRBV9 and TRBJ2-1; D may correspond to TRBD1 or TRBD2 (6 bases each). Sample: PBMCs or a T cell subset sorted from them (not recorded which). This sequence was found in a man aged 18 to 30 who had mild COVID-19 (a few samples of this study predate the infection). Cell type and time point are not known. In DNA form, the CDR3 reads TGTGCCAGCAGCGTGGGGGGCCGTTTTAATGAGCAGTTCTTC. The encoded protein is CASSVGGRFNEQFF.